This T cell receptor (beta chain) was sequenced during a study of cytomegalovirus exposure and HLA in healthy donors. Whole-study results and caveats: Because they were indistinguishable, some V segments, including TRBV6-2 and TRBV6-3, were excluded. A few CMV-associated chains were confirmed in vitro to be specific for CMV antigens.

CDR3 length: 15 amino acids. The germline V and J ends were trimmed by 1 base and 8 bases, with 17 bases remaining between them. From germline, CDR1 is SEHNR and CDR2 FQNEAQ (reference sequence). With respect to this clone: Its matching antigen is unknown.

Researchers ran the PCR with 60 Vbeta and 13 Jbeta primers. The protocol was immunoSEQ multiplex PCR, while the TCRdb copy is restricted to in-frame clones and leaves out a portion. The sample yields approximately 180,000 clones, around four fifths seen once. Specimen: PBMCs. This TCR came from a girl between 10 and 17 years old in good health and CMV-seropositive. The chain has TRBV7-9 and TRBJ1-2, with D perhaps TRBD1 (6 bases). CDR3 loop: CASSLDRVQPGGYTF. CDR3 bases: TGTGCCAGCAGCTTAGACAGGGTGCAACCGGGCGGCTACACCTTC.